The following is a T cell receptor (beta chain) sequence with its context. The data belong to a study of blood T cell repertoires in COVID-19. This CDR3 spans 14 amino acids. Profiling relied on immunoSEQ multiplex PCR, and the TCRdb table lists in-frame clones only, not all of them. The sample lists roughly 110,000 clones; about 79% were seen once. The chain recombines TRBV7-5 with TRBJ2-7; the table's TRBD1 call for D was not verified on the DNA. TRBV7-5 constitutes a pseudogene. The origin of this receptor is an elderly man with COVID-19, enrolled during active disease. Sequencing was done on a sample of peripheral blood. The DNA of the CDR3 is TGTGCCAGAAGCTCTGACAGGCAATCCTACGAGCAGTACTTC. Amino acids: CARSSDRQSYEQYF.